This entry lists 10 T cell receptor beta chains sequenced from one sample in a study of T-cell memory formation after mild COVID-19. TCRdb passed the 5' RACE reads through MiXCR, listing each CDR3 protein once. The sample consists of under 300,000 distinct CDR3 sequences, 15% to 20% of them appearing once. Sequenced sample: PBMCs or a T cell subset sorted from them (not recorded which). Every receptor here comes from a man between 18 and 35 years old who had mild COVID-19 (a few samples of this study predate the infection). Cell type and time point are not known.

This chain connects TRBV7-3 to TRBJ2-2, with TRBD1 matching over 8 bases. CDR3 length: 14 residues. In germline, CDR1 is SGHTA, CDR2 FQGTGA. With V trimmed by 4 bases and J by 3 bases, 1 base remained unmatched. The CDR3 region is CASSSDRDTGELFF. The CDR3 DNA reads TGTGCCAGCAGCTCGGACAGGGACACCGGGGAGCTGTTTTTT.

There are a few counts of this clonotype. The CDR3 sequence is CASRRDRNTGELFF. For the CDR3, the DNA is TGTGCCAGCAGACGGGACAGAAACACCGGGGAGCTGTTTTTT. The chain employs TRBV6-5 and TRBJ2-2; 7 nucleotides agree with TRBD1. Germline CDR1 is MNHEY and CDR2 is SVGAGI. The CDR3 contains 14 residues. The V segment lost 6 bases and the J segment 2 bases; nucleotides outside the gene matches: 3.

This clonotype was detected many times. This chain joins TRBV5-1 and TRBJ2-7; D unclear. Germline CDR1 is SGHRS and CDR2 is YFSETQ. The CDR3 extends over 15 amino acids. Deletions cut 3 bases from V and 5 bases from J, with 18 bases between. The CDR3 spells CASSYVSGPGNEQYV. The CDR3 DNA reads as TGCGCCAGCAGCTATGTATCCGGGCCTGGGAACGAGCAGTACGTC.

Ten or more counts support this clonotype. The V gene is TRBV3-2, the J gene TRBJ2-7. TRBV3-2 is shown as a pseudogene. The length of the CDR3 is 16 residues. The CDR3 DNA reads TGTGCCAGCAGCCAAGATTTACCGCCTGCTACCTACGAGCAGTACGTC. It codes for CASSQDLPPATYEQYV.

There are a few counts of this clonotype. The chain recombines TRBV24-1 with TRBJ2-3; D unresolved. This CDR3 contains 12 residues. Looked up from germline, CDR1 is KGHDR and CDR2 is SFDVKD. V was cut by 5 bases and J by 1 base, with 3 bases left in between. Here the CDR3 reads CATSAGTDTQYF. The CDR3 DNA reads as TGTGCCACCAGTGCCGGCACAGATACGCAGTATTTT.

This clonotype was detected a few times. CDR3 bases: TGTGCCAGCAGTGGGGACAGGGGACGACAGTACTTC. Its protein is CASSGDRGRQYF. V is TRBV6-5 and J is TRBJ2-7, with 10 bases lining up with TRBD1. This CDR3 has 12 amino acids. Per germline, CDR1 MNHEY and CDR2 SVGAGI. The trim removed 5 bases at V and 10 bases at J, leaving 5 bases unmatched.

V is TRBV5-1 and J is TRBJ2-5; D gene uncertain. Trimming removed 6 bases at V and 5 bases at J, with 11 bases between. The CDR3 covers 12 residues. Germline V gene sequence: CDR1 SGHRS, CDR2 YFSETQ. The DNA of the CDR3 is TGCGCCAGCAAGGGCAGTTGGGAGACCCAGTACTTC. Its protein is CASKGSWETQYF.

The CDR3 nucleotides are TGTGCCAGCAGAAGGACGCATGATCAGCCCCAGCATTTT. Its translation: CASRRTHDQPQHF. This sequence joins TRBV6-5 and TRBJ1-5; D is uncertain. Germline V CDR1 and CDR2: MNHEY, SVGAGI. V was pared by 6 bases and J by 5 bases, with 11 bases between. The CDR3 extends over 13 amino acids.

This clonotype was seen at least ten times. The rearrangement uses TRBV7-8 and TRBJ2-5; D tentatively reads TRBD1 or TRBD2 (5 bases each). Germline V lookup: CDR1 SGHVS, CDR2 FQNEAQ. The CDR3 sequence is 15 residues long. The V end lost 6 bases, the J end lost 1 base, and 15 bases lay between the germline ends. Here the CDR3 reads CASSPAWGFQETQYF. CDR3 in DNA: TGTGCCAGCAGTCCGGCCTGGGGGTTCCAAGAGACCCAGTACTTC.

This clonotype occurred a few times. This sequence joins TRBV7-2 and TRBJ1-6; D is ambiguous. Trimming removed 5 bases at V and 5 bases at J, with 4 bases between. The length of the CDR3 is 12 residues. Per germline, CDR1 SGHTA and CDR2 FQGNSA. The DNA for the CDR3 is TGTGCCAGCAGCGCTAATAATTCACCCCTCCACTTT. It yields the protein CASSANNSPLHF.